This T cell receptor (beta chain) is drawn from a study of spatial heterogeneity in lung cancer. Study-wide results and caveats: Ubiquitous expanded tumor TCRs surfaced in blood more at resection than they did at follow-up.

Time point meaning: blood at routine non-recurrence follow-up after resection. CDR3 size: 15 residues. The trim removed 4 bases at V and 15 bases at J, leaving 10 bases unmatched. Looked up from germline, CDR1 is KGHDR and CDR2 is SFDVKD. Regarding this clonotype: The antigen remains undetermined.

A distinct unique molecular identifier was carried by each TCR cDNA molecule. TCRdb redid the calling of the 5' RACE reads with MiXCR, one entry per CDR3 protein. The sample lists under 75,000 distinct CDR3 sequences; around 9.3% were seen once. The rearrangement joins TRBV24-1 to TRBJ2-1; 14 nucleotides line up with TRBD2. The source material was PBMCs, sampled at follow-up. The clonotype originates from a female donor with early-stage non-small cell lung cancer. CDR3 in amino acids: CATSESGTSGRRRFF. The CDR3 bases are TGTGCCACCAGTGAGTCCGGGACTAGCGGGAGACGTAGGTTCTTC.